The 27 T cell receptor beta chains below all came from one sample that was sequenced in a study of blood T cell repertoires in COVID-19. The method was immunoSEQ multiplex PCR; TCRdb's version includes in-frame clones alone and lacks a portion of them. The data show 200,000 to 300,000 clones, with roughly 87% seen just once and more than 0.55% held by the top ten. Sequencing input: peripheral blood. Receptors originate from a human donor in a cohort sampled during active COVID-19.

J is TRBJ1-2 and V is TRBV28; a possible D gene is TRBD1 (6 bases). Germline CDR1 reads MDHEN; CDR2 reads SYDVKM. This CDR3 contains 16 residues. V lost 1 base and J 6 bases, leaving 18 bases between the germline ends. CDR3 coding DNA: TGTGCCAGCAGTTTATTGGGGGCCGCGAGAGGGAATGGCTACACCTTC. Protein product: CASSLLGAARGNGYTF.

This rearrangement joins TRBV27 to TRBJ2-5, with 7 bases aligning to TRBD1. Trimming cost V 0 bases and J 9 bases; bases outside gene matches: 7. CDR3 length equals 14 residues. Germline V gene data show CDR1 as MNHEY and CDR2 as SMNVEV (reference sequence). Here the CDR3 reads CASSLSAQGIAQYF. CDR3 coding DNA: TGTGCCAGCAGTTTATCGGCACAGGGGATAGCCCAGTACTTC.

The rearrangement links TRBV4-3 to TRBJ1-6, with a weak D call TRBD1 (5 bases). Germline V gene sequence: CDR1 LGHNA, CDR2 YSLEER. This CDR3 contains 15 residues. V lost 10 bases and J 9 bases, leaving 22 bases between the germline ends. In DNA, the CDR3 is TGCGCCAAGTTCAGGGAAAGGCGAAATTGTTCACCCCTCCACTTT. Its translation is CAKFRERRNCSPLHF.

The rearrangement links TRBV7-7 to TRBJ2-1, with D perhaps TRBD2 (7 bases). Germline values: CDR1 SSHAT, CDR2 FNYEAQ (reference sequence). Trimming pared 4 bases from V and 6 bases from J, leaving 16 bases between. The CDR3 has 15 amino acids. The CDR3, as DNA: TGTGCCAGCAGCTGGGGGGGGGCAAAAGGCAATGAGCAGTTCTTC. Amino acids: CASSWGGAKGNEQFF.

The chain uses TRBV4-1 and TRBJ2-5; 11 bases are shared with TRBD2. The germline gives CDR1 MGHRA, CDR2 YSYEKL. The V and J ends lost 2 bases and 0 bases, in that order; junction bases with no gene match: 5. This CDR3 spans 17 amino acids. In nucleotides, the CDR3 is TGCGCCAGCAGCCAACCGGGACTAGCGGCACACCAAGAGACCCAGTACTTC. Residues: CASSQPGLAAHQETQYF.

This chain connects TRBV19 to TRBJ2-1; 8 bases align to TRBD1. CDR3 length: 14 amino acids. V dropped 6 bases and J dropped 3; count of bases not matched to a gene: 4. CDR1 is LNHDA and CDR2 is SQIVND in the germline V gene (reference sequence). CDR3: CASRAGTGYNEQFF. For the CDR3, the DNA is TGTGCCAGTAGGGCCGGGACAGGCTACAATGAGCAGTTCTTC.

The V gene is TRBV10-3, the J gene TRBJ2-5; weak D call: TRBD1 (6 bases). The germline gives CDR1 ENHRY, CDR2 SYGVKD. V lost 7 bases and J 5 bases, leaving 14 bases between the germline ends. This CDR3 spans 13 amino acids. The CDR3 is CAINRDTGETQYF. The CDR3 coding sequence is TGTGCCATCAACCGGGACACGGGGGAGACCCAGTACTTC.

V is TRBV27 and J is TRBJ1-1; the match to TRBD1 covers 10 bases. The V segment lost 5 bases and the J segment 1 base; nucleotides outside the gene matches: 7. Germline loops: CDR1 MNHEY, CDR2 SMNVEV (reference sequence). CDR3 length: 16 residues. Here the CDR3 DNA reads TGTGCCAGCAGTCCCGACAGGGGGCTTGGGAACACTGAAGCTTTCTTT. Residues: CASSPDRGLGNTEAFF.

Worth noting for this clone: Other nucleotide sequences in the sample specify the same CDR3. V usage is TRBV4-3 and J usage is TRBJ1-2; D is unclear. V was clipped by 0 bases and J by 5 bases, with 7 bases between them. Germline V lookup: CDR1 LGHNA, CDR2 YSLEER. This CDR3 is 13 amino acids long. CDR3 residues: CASSQDRGYGYTF. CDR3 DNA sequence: TGCGCCAGCAGCCAAGATCGAGGGTATGGCTACACCTTC.

The DNA for the CDR3 is TGTGCTAGTGGTTTGGAGCTTCGGGACAGGGGACGCAATCAGCCCCAGCATTTT. This gives the protein CASGLELRDRGRNQPQHF. The V and J genes are TRBV12-5 and TRBJ1-5; 10 positions match TRBD1. Germline V gene data show CDR1 as LGHNT and CDR2 as FRNRAP. There are 18 residues in the CDR3. V lost 1 base to trimming and J lost 2 bases; unmatched junction nucleotides: 8.

This CDR3 is CASSQDFYEQYF. As DNA, the CDR3 is TGCGCCAGCAGCCAAGACTTCTACGAGCAGTACTTC. V gene TRBV4-1 combines with J gene TRBJ2-7; D gene ambiguous. There are 12 residues in the CDR3. Germline CDR1 reads MGHRA; CDR2 reads YSYEKL. Trimming pared 0 bases from V and 3 bases from J, leaving 3 bases between.

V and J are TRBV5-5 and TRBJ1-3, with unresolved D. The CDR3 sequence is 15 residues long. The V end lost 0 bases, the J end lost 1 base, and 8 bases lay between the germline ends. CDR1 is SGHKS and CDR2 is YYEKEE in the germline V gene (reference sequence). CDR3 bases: TGTGCCAGCAGCTTGGAGACACTTTCTGGAAACACCATATATTTT. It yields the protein CASSLETLSGNTIYF.

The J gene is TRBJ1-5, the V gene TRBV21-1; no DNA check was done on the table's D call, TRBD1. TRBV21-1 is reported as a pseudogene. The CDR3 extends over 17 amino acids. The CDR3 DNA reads TGTGCCAGCAGCAAACCACCGACAGGCCAGGCTAATCAGCCCCAGCATTTT. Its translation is CASSKPPTGQANQPQHF.

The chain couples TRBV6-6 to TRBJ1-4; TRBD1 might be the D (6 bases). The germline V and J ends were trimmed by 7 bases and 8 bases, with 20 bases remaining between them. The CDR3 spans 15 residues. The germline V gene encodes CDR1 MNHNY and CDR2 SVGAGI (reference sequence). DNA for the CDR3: TGTGCCAGCACCGGACTGCGGGGGCATGGGGAAAAACTGTTTTTT. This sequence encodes CASTGLRGHGEKLFF.

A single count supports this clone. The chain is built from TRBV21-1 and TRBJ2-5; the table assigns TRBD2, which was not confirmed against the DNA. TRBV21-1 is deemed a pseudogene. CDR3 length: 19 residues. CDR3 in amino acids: CASSNTGTSDEGGGETQYF. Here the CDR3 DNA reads TGTGCCAGCAGCAACACCGGGACTAGCGATGAGGGGGGCGGAGAGACCCAGTACTTC.

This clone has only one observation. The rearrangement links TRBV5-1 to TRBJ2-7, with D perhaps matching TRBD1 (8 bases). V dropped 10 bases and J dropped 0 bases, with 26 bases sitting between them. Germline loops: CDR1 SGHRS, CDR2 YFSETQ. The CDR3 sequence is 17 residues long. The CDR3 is CARPQQQGGAFSYEQYF. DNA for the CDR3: TGCGCCCGTCCGCAACAACAGGGGGGGGCATTCTCCTACGAGCAGTACTTC.

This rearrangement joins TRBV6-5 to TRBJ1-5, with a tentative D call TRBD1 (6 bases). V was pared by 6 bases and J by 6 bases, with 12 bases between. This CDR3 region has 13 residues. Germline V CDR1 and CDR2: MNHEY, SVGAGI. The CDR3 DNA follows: TGTGCCAGCAGCTTACAGGGTTTTCAGCCCCAGCATTTT. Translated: CASSLQGFQPQHF.

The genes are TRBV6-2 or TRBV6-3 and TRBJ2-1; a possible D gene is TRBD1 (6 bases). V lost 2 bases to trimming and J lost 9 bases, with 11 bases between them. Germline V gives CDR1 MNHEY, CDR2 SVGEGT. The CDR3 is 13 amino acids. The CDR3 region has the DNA TGTGCCAGCAGTTACACAGGGAAAAGTGAGCAGTTCTTC. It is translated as CASSYTGKSEQFF.

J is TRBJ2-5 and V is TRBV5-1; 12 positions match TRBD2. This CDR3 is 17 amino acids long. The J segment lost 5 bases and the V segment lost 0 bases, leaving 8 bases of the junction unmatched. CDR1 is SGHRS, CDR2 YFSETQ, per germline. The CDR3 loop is CASSLGLAGAIRETQYF. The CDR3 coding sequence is TGCGCCAGCAGCTTGGGACTAGCGGGGGCCATCCGGGAGACCCAGTACTTC.

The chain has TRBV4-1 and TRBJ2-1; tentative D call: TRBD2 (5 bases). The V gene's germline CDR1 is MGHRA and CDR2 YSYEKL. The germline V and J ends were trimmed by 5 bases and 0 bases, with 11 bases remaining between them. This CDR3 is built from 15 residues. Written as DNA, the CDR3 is TGCGCCAGCAGCGGACTCCACAGCTCCTACAATGAGCAGTTCTTC. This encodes CASSGLHSSYNEQFF.

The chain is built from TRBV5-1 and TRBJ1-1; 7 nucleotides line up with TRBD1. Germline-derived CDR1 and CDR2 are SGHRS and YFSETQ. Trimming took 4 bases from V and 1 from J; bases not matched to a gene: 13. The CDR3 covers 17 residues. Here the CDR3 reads CASSHPGTDLKNTEAFF. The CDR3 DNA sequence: TGCGCCAGCAGCCACCCGGGGACAGATCTAAAGAACACTGAAGCTTTCTTT.

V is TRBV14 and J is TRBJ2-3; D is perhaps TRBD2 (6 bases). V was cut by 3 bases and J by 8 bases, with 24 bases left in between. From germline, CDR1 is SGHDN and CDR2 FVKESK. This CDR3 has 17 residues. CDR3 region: CASSHLNDGGRFGTQYF. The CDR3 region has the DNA TGTGCCAGCAGCCATCTTAACGACGGGGGAAGGTTTGGTACGCAGTATTTT.

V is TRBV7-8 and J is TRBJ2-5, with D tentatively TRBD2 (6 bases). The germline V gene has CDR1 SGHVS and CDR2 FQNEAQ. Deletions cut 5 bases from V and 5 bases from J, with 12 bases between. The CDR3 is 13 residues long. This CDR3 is CASSQWDWETQYF. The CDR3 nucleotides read TGTGCCAGCAGCCAGTGGGACTGGGAGACCCAGTACTTC.

The CDR3: CASSLFLIGENTEAFF. DNA of the CDR3: TGTGCCAGCAGCTTATTCCTAATAGGAGAAAACACTGAAGCTTTCTTT. The V gene is TRBV7-2, the J gene TRBJ1-1; D not certain. V lost 2 bases to trimming and J lost 2 bases, with 15 bases between them. Germline CDR1 is SGHTA and CDR2 is FQGNSA. This CDR3 contains 16 residues.

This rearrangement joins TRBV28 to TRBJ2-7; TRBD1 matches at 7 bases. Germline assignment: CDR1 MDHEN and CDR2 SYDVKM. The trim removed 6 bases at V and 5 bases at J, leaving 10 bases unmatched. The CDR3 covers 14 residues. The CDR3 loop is CASSTDRVFDEQYF. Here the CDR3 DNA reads TGTGCCAGCAGCACCGACAGGGTGTTTGACGAGCAGTACTTC.

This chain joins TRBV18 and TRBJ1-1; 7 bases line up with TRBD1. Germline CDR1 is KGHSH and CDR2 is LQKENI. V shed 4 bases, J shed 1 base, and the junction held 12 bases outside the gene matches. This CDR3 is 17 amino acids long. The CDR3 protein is CASSQGALSRANTEAFF. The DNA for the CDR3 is TGTGCCAGCTCACAGGGGGCGCTTTCCCGGGCGAACACTGAAGCTTTCTTT.

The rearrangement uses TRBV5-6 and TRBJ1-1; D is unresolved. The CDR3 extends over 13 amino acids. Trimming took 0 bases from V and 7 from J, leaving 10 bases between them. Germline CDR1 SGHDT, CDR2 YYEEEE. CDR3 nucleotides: TGTGCCAGCAGCTTGGGTTCCCCCTATGAAGCTTTCTTT. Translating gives CASSLGSPYEAFF. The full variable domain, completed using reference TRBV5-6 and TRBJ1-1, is DAGVTQSPTHLIKTRGQQVTLRCSPKSGHDTVSWYQQALGQGPQFIFQYYEEEERQRGNFPDRFSGHQFPNYSSELNVNALLLGDSALYLCASSLGSPYEAFFGQGTRLTVV.